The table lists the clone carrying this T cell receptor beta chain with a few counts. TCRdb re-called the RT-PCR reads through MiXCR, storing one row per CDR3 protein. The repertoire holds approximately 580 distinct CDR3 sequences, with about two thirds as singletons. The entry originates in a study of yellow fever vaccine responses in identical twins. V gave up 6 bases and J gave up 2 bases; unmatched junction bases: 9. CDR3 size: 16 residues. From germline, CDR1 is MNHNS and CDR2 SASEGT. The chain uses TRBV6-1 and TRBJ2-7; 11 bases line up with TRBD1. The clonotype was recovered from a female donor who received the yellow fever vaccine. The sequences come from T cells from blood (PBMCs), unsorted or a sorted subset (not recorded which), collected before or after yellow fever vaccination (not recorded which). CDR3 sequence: CASSPTPGQGAYEQYV. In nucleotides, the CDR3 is TGTGCCAGCAGCCCAACACCGGGACAGGGGGCCTACGAGCAGTACGTC.